The next 20 T cell receptor beta chains were all read from a single sample in a study of cytomegalovirus exposure and HLA in healthy donors. Primers: 60 Vbeta forward and 13 Jbeta reverse. Here immunoSEQ multiplex PCR was the method, and the copy in TCRdb shows in-frame clones only, minus some. This sample has tens of thousands of clones, with around 76% found just once. Sequenced sample: PBMCs. All receptors derive from a man aged 35 to 55 in good health and CMV-seronegative.

CDR3 residues: CASSTDRNYNEQFF. The CDR3 DNA reads as TGCGCCAGCAGCACGGACAGGAACTACAATGAGCAGTTCTTC. The chain links TRBV5-1 to TRBJ2-1, with TRBD1 matching 7 bases. V shed 4 bases, J shed 3 bases, and the junction held 4 bases outside the gene matches. This CDR3 has 14 amino acids. Germline-derived CDR1 and CDR2 are SGHRS and YFSETQ.

The chain joins TRBV5-1 to TRBJ2-1; 11 bases line up with TRBD2. The germline V gene encodes CDR1 SGHRS and CDR2 YFSETQ. The length of the CDR3 is 15 residues. The trim removed 0 bases at V and 8 bases at J, leaving 4 bases unmatched. CDR3 bases: TGCGCCAGCAGCTTGGGTAGCGGGAGGGCTGATGAGCAGTTCTTC. Protein product: CASSLGSGRADEQFF.

The genes are TRBV6-1 and TRBJ2-7, with TRBD2 identical over 9 bases. Trimming at V came to 3 bases and at J to 3 bases, leaving 9 bases not matched to a gene. Looked up from germline, CDR1 is MNHNS and CDR2 is SASEGT. The CDR3 totals 16 residues. The CDR3 DNA is TGTGCCAGCAGTGAGTGGGCGGGAGGGCCTGTCTACGAGCAGTACTTC. Encoded protein: CASSEWAGGPVYEQYF.

The rearrangement uses TRBV18 and TRBJ2-5; tentative D call: TRBD1 (5 bases). The germline V and J ends were trimmed by 2 bases and 2 bases, with 12 bases remaining between them. The germline V gene has CDR1 KGHSH and CDR2 LQKENI. The CDR3 loop spans 15 amino acids. The CDR3 DNA reads as TGTGCCAGCTCACCAGCTCCAGGGAATCAAGAGACCCAGTACTTC. Amino acids: CASSPAPGNQETQYF.

The chain carries TRBV6-6 and TRBJ1-4; D is ambiguous. The CDR3 totals 13 residues. CDR1 is MNHNY and CDR2 is SVGAGI in the germline V gene (reference sequence). V was trimmed by 7 bases and J by 0 bases, leaving 6 bases between them. CDR3 nucleotides: TGTGCCAGCACAACAGCAACTAATGAAAAACTGTTTTTT. This translates into CASTTATNEKLFF.

V usage is TRBV28 and J usage is TRBJ1-5, with D possibly being TRBD1 (5 bases). Germline assignment: CDR1 MDHEN and CDR2 SYDVKM. V dropped 1 base and J dropped 1 base, with 11 bases sitting between them. The CDR3 totals 16 residues. The CDR3 nucleotides are TGTGCCAGCAGTTTATCGTGGACACTCAGCAATCAGCCCCAGCATTTT. It translates to CASSLSWTLSNQPQHF. The full variable domain, with the rest looked up from reference TRBV28 and TRBJ1-5, is DVKVTQSSRYLVKRTGEKVFLECVQDMDHENMFWYRQDPGLGLRLIYFSYDVKMKEKGDIPEGYSVSREKKERFSLILESASTNQTSMYLCASSLSWTLSNQPQHFGDGTRLSIL.

The J gene is TRBJ2-7, the V gene TRBV5-6; tentatively, D is TRBD1 (5 bases). This CDR3 has 11 residues. CDR1 is SGHDT, CDR2 YYEEEE, per germline. Trimming stripped 6 bases from V and 6 bases from J, with 10 bases between. CDR3 nucleotide sequence: TGTGCCAGCACGCAGGGCGGCGAGCAGTACTTC. Translated: CASTQGGEQYF.

This clone turned up a few times. The chain is built from TRBV7-9 and TRBJ1-6, with TRBD1 matching 7 bases. J was trimmed by 7 bases and V by 5 bases; bases with no gene match: 11. CDR1 is SEHNR and CDR2 is FQNEAQ in the germline V gene (reference sequence). CDR3 size: 16 residues. The CDR3 DNA reads TGTGCCAGCAGCAGCGACCGGACAGGTCAAAATTCACCCCTCCACTTT. Protein product: CASSSDRTGQNSPLHF.

This chain links TRBV21-1 with TRBJ2-1; the table gives TRBD2 as D, unverified against the DNA. TRBV21-1 is assigned pseudogene status. CDR3 length equals 16 residues. CDR3 sequence: CASRGGTSGMYNEQFF. Written as DNA, the CDR3 is TGTGCCAGCAGAGGGGGGACTAGCGGAATGTACAATGAGCAGTTCTTC.

This rearrangement joins TRBV5-6 to TRBJ2-7; 7 nucleotides line up with TRBD1. V gave up 2 bases and J gave up 0 bases; unmatched junction bases: 2. CDR3 size: 14 residues. The germline V gene has CDR1 SGHDT and CDR2 YYEEEE. The DNA of the CDR3 is TGTGCCAGCAGCTTAGGGACAGCCTCCTACGAGCAGTACTTC. As protein: CASSLGTASYEQYF.

The chain joins TRBV6-1 to TRBJ2-3; D is uncertain. This CDR3 contains 11 residues. The V gene's germline CDR1 is MNHNS and CDR2 SASEGT. Deletions cut 3 bases from V and 6 bases from J, with 4 bases between. The CDR3 reads CASSDLDTQYF. The CDR3 DNA sequence: TGTGCCAGCAGTGACTTGGATACGCAGTATTTT.

This clone was counted only a few times. The chain carries TRBV10-3 and TRBJ2-7; weak D call: TRBD2 (6 bases). The germline V gene encodes CDR1 ENHRY and CDR2 SYGVKD. CDR3 length equals 16 residues. With 4 bases removed from V and 0 bases from J, the gap between germline ends came to 16 bases. The CDR3 loop reads CAISGMGRPSSYEQYF. In DNA, the CDR3 is TGTGCCATCAGTGGCATGGGGAGGCCGAGCTCCTACGAGCAGTACTTC.

The chain has TRBV30 and TRBJ2-3, with D maybe TRBD1 (5 bases). The CDR3 has 14 residues. CDR1 and CDR2 from the germline V gene are GTSNPN and SVGIG (reference sequence). V dropped 5 bases and J dropped 2 bases, with 14 bases sitting between them. The CDR3 DNA is TGTGCCTGGGACAGAATCTTATTCACAGATACGCAGTATTTT. Its protein product is CAWDRILFTDTQYF. Using reference TRBV30 and TRBJ2-3 for the parts outside the CDR3, the full variable domain is SQTIHQWPATLVQPVGSPLSLECTVEGTSNPNLYWYRQAAGRGLQLLFYSVGIGQISSEVPQNLSASRPQDRQFILSSKKLLLSDSGFYLCAWDRILFTDTQYFGPGTRLTVL.

The chain is built from TRBV20-1 and TRBJ2-1; D remains unclear. The CDR3 is made up of 11 amino acids. V was trimmed by 7 bases and J by 3 bases, leaving 7 bases between them. In germline, CDR1 is DFQATT, CDR2 SNEGSKA (reference sequence). CDR3 loop: CSVSFYNEQFF. DNA for the CDR3: TGCAGTGTATCCTTCTACAATGAGCAGTTCTTC.

This clone came up a few times. The V gene is TRBV19, the J gene TRBJ1-4, with D maybe TRBD1 (6 bases). Trimming cost V 4 bases and J 8 bases, with 11 bases left between them. The CDR3 is 13 residues long. The germline V gene encodes CDR1 LNHDA and CDR2 SQIVND (reference sequence). Here the CDR3 DNA reads TGTGCCAGTAGTACAACAGGGTACGAAAAACTGTTTTTT. This sequence encodes CASSTTGYEKLFF.

The chain carries TRBV5-1 and TRBJ2-1, with 11 bases lining up with TRBD2. V was clipped by 3 bases and J by 2 bases; unmatched bases: 16. Germline lookup yields CDR1 SGHRS and CDR2 YFSETQ. This CDR3 is 20 amino acids long. The CDR3 spells CASSSPLGTSGRSTYNEQFF. The CDR3 DNA reads TGCGCCAGCAGCTCGCCCTTGGGGACTAGCGGACGTTCAACCTACAATGAGCAGTTCTTC.

This clone was counted between two and nine times. The chain joins TRBV6-5 to TRBJ2-7; D ambiguous. The CDR3 length is 14 residues. Germline V gives CDR1 MNHEY, CDR2 SVGAGI. Trimming shortened V by 5 bases and J by 1 base, and 12 bases separated the two germline ends. CDR3 loop: CASSRQPQSYEQYF. In nucleotides, the CDR3 is TGTGCCAGCAGTCGACAACCCCAGTCCTACGAGCAGTACTTC.

The chain links TRBV7-9 to TRBJ2-1; TRBD2 agrees at 8 bases. The CDR3 extends over 15 amino acids. The germline V gene encodes CDR1 SEHNR and CDR2 FQNEAQ (reference sequence). V trimming: 10 bases; J trimming: 4 bases; junction bases outside the gene matches: 12. CDR3 sequence (DNA): TGTGCCATCGCCGTCGCGGGAGGCAATTACAATGAGCAGTTCTTC. Amino acids: CAIAVAGGNYNEQFF.

This clone has a single count. V is TRBV18 and J is TRBJ1-1; 8 nucleotides agree with TRBD1. This CDR3 spans 16 amino acids. The trim removed 2 bases at V and 4 bases at J, leaving 9 bases unmatched. CDR1 KGHSH and CDR2 LQKENI come from the germline V gene. The CDR3 DNA reads as TGTGCCAGCTCACCAAATAGGCAGGGGGCGAGCACTGAAGCTTTCTTT. Protein product: CASSPNRQGASTEAFF.

The gene calls are TRBV18 and TRBJ2-2, with D perhaps matching TRBD1 (6 bases). Germline CDR1 KGHSH, CDR2 LQKENI. V lost 3 bases to trimming and J lost 7 bases, with 12 bases between them. The CDR3 has 14 amino acids. CDR3 loop: CASSPLQGNGELFF. The DNA of the CDR3 is TGTGCCAGCTCACCCTTACAGGGTAACGGGGAGCTGTTTTTT.